One and the same sample provided the 10 T cell receptor beta chains below, sequenced in a study of identical twins. MiXCR, run by TCRdb on the 5' RACE reads, gives a single entry per CDR3 protein. The sample includes some 790,000 distinct CDR3 sequences, roughly 18% of them seen just once. The same data also went into a second study, on T cells expressing NK-cell markers.

The sample taken for sequencing was PBMCs. Every receptor here comes from a woman between 18 and 29 years old in good health.

This clonotype appeared a few times. This sequence joins TRBV20-1 and TRBJ2-7; D uncertain. The V end was cut by 3 bases, the J end by 4 bases, with 10 bases between. This CDR3 comprises 12 residues. Germline V gene data show CDR1 as DFQATT and CDR2 as SNEGSKA (reference sequence). The CDR3 DNA follows: TGCAGTGCTAGGGACCAGCGTTACGAGCAGTACTTC. This codes for CSARDQRYEQYF.

At least ten counts were recorded for this clonotype. The DNA of the CDR3 is TGCAGTGGGGATGGGGGATCAGAGACCCAGTACTTC. Translated, it gives CSGDGGSETQYF. This rearrangement joins TRBV20-1 to TRBJ2-5, with D tentatively TRBD1 or TRBD2 (5 bases each). Between the trimmed V and J ends, which lost 7 bases and 4 bases, there was a span of 13 bases. This CDR3 has 12 residues. Germline values: CDR1 DFQATT, CDR2 SNEGSKA (reference sequence).

This clonotype showed up just a few times. J is TRBJ2-4 and V is TRBV7-8; D uncertain. CDR1 and CDR2 from the germline V gene are SGHVS and FQNEAQ. This CDR3 has 16 amino acids. The germline V and J ends were trimmed by 5 bases and 0 bases, with 14 bases remaining between them. DNA for the CDR3: TGTGCCAGCAGCCCATACGGTGACCTAGCCAAAAACATTCAGTACTTC. This encodes CASSPYGDLAKNIQYF.

The chain links TRBV7-9 to TRBJ2-5; D remains ambiguous. In germline, CDR1 is SEHNR, CDR2 FQNEAQ (reference sequence). This CDR3 is 16 amino acids long. V lost 1 base and J 4 bases, leaving 16 bases between the germline ends. CDR3 DNA: TGTGCCAGCAGCTTAGGGACCCTCCGTTTATCAGAGACCCAGTACTTC. Residues: CASSLGTLRLSETQYF. The full variable domain, with the rest looked up from reference TRBV7-9 and TRBJ2-5, is DTGVSQNPRHKITKRGQNVTFRCDPISEHNRLYWYRQTLGQGPEFLTYFQNEAQLEKSRLLSDRFSAERPKGSFSTLEIQRTEQGDSAMYLCASSLGTLRLSETQYFGPGTRLLVL.

This rearrangement joins TRBV10-3 to TRBJ2-7; weak D call: TRBD2 (5 bases). Germline-derived CDR1 and CDR2 are ENHRY and SYGVKD. The CDR3 contains 14 residues. Trimming shortened V by 6 bases and J by 2 bases, and 14 bases separated the two germline ends. The CDR3 spells CAISRGDPTYEQYF. CDR3 bases: TGTGCCATCAGCCGGGGAGACCCTACCTACGAGCAGTACTTC.

This clonotype was seen more than once but under ten times. The chain joins TRBV2 to TRBJ2-3, with D possibly TRBD2 on 6 matching bases. CDR1 SNHLY and CDR2 FYNNEI come from the germline V gene. V lost 5 bases to trimming and J lost 1 base, with 10 bases between them. The CDR3 covers 14 residues. In nucleotides, the CDR3 is TGTGCCAGCAGTTGGACTACCGGCACAGATACGCAGTATTTT. As protein: CASSWTTGTDTQYF.

This clonotype was counted a single time. The chain links TRBV29-1 to TRBJ2-1; 15 positions match TRBD2. With V trimmed by 3 bases and J by 10 bases, 7 bases remained unmatched. CDR1 SQVTM and CDR2 ANQGSEA come from the germline V gene. This CDR3 spans 15 amino acids. For the CDR3, the DNA is TGCAGCGTTGAGGGGACTAGCGGGGGGCCCCGGGAGCAGTTCTTC. This sequence encodes CSVEGTSGGPREQFF.

The chain uses TRBV5-1 and TRBJ1-1, with D unclear. Germline lookup yields CDR1 SGHRS and CDR2 YFSETQ. The CDR3 has 12 residues. V lost 3 bases, J lost 8 bases, and 11 bases lay in between. Here the CDR3 DNA reads TGCGCCAGCAGCTGGTCAGGTGTAGAAGCTTTCTTT. Amino acids: CASSWSGVEAFF.

The chain is built from TRBV18 and TRBJ2-5; TRBD1 matches at 7 bases. Germline V gives CDR1 KGHSH, CDR2 LQKENI. The CDR3 extends over 14 amino acids. The V segment lost 3 bases and the J segment 5 bases; nucleotides outside the gene matches: 6. The CDR3 loop reads CASSPRTGKETQYF. The CDR3 coding sequence is TGTGCCAGCTCACCCCGGACAGGAAAGGAGACCCAGTACTTC. Combining the CDR3 with reference TRBV18 and TRBJ2-5 gives the whole variable domain NAGVMQNPRHLVRRRGQEARLRCSPMKGHSHVYWYRQLPEEGLKFMVYLQKENIIDESGMPKERFSAEFPKEGPSILRIQQVVRGDSAAYFCASSPRTGKETQYFGPGTRLLVL.

The table lists this clonotype with a few counts. The gene calls are TRBV12-3 or TRBV12-4 and TRBJ1-5; no definite D call. Trimming removed 2 bases from V and 2 bases from J, with 7 bases in between. The CDR3 sequence is 14 residues long. The CDR3 is CASSLMGGNQPQHF. The CDR3 coding sequence is TGTGCCAGCAGTTTAATGGGTGGCAATCAGCCCCAGCATTTT.